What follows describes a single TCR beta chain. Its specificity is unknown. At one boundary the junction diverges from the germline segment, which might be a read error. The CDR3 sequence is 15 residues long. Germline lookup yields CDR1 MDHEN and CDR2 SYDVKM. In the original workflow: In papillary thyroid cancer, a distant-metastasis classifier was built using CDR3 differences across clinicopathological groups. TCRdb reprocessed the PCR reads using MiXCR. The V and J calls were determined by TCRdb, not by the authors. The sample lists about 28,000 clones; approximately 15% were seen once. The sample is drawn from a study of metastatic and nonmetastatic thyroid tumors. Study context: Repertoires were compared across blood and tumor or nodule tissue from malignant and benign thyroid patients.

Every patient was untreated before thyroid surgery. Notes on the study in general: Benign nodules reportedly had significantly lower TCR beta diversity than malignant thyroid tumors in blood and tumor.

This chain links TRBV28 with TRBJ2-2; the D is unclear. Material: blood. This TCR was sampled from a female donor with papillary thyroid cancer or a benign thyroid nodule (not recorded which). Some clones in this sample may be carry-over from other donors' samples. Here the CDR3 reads CASSFFTTNTGELFF. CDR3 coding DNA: TGTGCTAGCAGTTTCTTTACAACGAACACCGGGGAGCTGTTTTTT.